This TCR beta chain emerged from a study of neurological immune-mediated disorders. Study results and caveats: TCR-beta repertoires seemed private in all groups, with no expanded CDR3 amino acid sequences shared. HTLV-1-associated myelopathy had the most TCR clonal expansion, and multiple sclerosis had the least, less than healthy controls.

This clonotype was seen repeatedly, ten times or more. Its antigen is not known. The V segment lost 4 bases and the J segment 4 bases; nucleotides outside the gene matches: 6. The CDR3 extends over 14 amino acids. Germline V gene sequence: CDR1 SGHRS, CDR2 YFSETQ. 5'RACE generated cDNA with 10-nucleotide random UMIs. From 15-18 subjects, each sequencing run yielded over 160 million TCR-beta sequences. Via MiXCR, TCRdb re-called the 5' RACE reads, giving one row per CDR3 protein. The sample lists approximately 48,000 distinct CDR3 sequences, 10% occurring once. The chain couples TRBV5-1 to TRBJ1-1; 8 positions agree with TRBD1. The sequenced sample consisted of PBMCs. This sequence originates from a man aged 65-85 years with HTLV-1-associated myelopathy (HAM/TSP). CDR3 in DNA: TGCGCCAGCAGCCTGACAGGGGAGGCCACTGAAGCTTTCTTT. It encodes CASSLTGEATEAFF.